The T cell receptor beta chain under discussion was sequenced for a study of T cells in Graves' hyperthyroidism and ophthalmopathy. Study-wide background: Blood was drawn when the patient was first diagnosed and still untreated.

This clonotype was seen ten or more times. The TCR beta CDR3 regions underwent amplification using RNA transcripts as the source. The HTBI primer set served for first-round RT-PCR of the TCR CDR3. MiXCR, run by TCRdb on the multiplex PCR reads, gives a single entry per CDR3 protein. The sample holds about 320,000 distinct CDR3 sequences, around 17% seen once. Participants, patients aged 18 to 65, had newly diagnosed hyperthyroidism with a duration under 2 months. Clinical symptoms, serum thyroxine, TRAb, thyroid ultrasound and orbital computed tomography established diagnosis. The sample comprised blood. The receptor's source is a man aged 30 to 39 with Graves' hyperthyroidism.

CDR3: CASNAGEIPNYGYTF. CDR3 coding DNA: TGTGCCAGCAATGCGGGGGAAATCCCTAACTATGGCTACACCTTC. This chain uses TRBV28 with TRBJ1-2; a possible D gene is TRBD1 (5 bases). The CDR3 sequence is 15 residues long. Germline V gene sequence: CDR1 MDHEN, CDR2 SYDVKM. Trimming stripped 7 bases from V and 0 bases from J, with 15 bases between.